A single T cell receptor (beta chain) is shown here with its context. The data belong to a study of control samples from healthy donors and cancer patients. In germline, CDR1 is WNHNN, CDR2 SYGVQD (reference sequence). J was trimmed by 4 bases and V by 5 bases; bases with no gene match: 5. This CDR3 is built from 14 residues. Sequencing was performed with immunoSEQ multiplex PCR; in TCRdb, only in-frame clones are kept and a portion is missing. The sample holds fewer than 60,000 clones, 80% to 90% seen once. The specimen sequenced was PBMCs. The clonotype originates from a woman aged 55-69 years with lung cancer. The rearrangement links TRBV10-1 to TRBJ2-3, with 8 bases identical to TRBD1. Written as DNA, the CDR3 is TGCGCCAGCAGTCCAGGGGGCGCGCCAGATACGCAGTATTTT. Translating gives CASSPGGAPDTQYF.